The 17 T cell receptor beta chains below come from one sample, sequenced in a study of T cell changes during pregnancy in multiple sclerosis. This table comes from immunoSEQ multiplex PCR, and its TCRdb copy is limited to in-frame clones, with some not included. The sample holds 60,000 to 90,000 clones; 92% are singletons and the top ten take roughly 1.7%. The material sequenced was peripheral blood, taken in the first trimester of pregnancy. The receptors derive from a female donor in good health, enrolled as a control in a pregnancy study.

The chain recombines TRBV2 with TRBJ1-5; possible D gene TRBD1, 6 bases. The V end was cut by 8 bases, the J end by 7 bases, with 18 bases between. Germline V gene lookup returns CDR1 SNHLY and CDR2 FYNNEI. This CDR3 has 14 residues. The CDR3 nucleotides read TGTGCCAGCCTCCCACAGGGTATGGGGCAGCCCCAGCATTTT. It codes for CASLPQGMGQPQHF.

This clone appeared a few times. The CDR3: CASSSRGIRDEKLFF. The CDR3 DNA sequence: TGTGCCAGCAGCTCTCGGGGGATTCGGGATGAAAAACTGTTTTTT. The chain couples TRBV11-2 to TRBJ1-4; the D gene is possibly TRBD1 (5 bases). Trimming stripped 4 bases from V and 6 bases from J, with 15 bases between. The CDR3 loop spans 15 amino acids. Germline CDR1 is SGHAT and CDR2 is FQNNGV. The full variable domain, its missing parts supplied by reference TRBV11-2 and TRBJ1-4, is EAGVAQSPRYKIIEKRQSVAFWCNPISGHATLYWYQQILGQGPKLLIQFQNNGVVDDSQLPKDRFSAERLKGVDSTLKIQPAKLEDSAVYLCASSSRGIRDEKLFFGSGTQLSVL.

The chain combines TRBV28 with TRBJ1-4; 12 bases align to TRBD1. J gave up 7 bases and V 2 bases, and 11 bases lay outside the gene matches. Germline loops: CDR1 MDHEN, CDR2 SYDVKM. This CDR3 region has 18 residues. The CDR3 nucleotides read TGTGCCAGCAGTTTAGAATACGGGACAGGGGGCGAGGGTGAAAAACTGTTTTTT. Residues: CASSLEYGTGGEGEKLFF.

The V call is TRBV28, the J call TRBJ2-1; TRBD1 matches at 7 bases. The CDR3 consists of 16 residues. With V trimmed by 4 bases and J by 4 bases, 10 bases remained unmatched. Germline V gives CDR1 MDHEN, CDR2 SYDVKM. The CDR3 loop is CASSSPTGPIYNEQFF. CDR3 bases: TGTGCCAGCAGTTCCCCGACAGGGCCTATATACAATGAGCAGTTCTTC.

DNA for the CDR3: TGTGCCAGCAGTTTCGGGAGACTAGCGCCTCCTCGTAGCACAGATACGCAGTATTTT. Its protein product is CASSFGRLAPPRSTDTQYF. This chain links TRBV27 with TRBJ2-3; TRBD2 matches at 8 bases. Per germline, CDR1 MNHEY and CDR2 SMNVEV (reference sequence). The CDR3 length is 19 residues. V shed 3 bases and J 0 bases; nucleotides not matched to a gene: 14.

V gene TRBV15 combines with J gene TRBJ2-1; 10 bases agree with TRBD1. The CDR3 spans 17 residues. Germline V gene sequence: CDR1 LNHNV, CDR2 YYDKDF (reference sequence). V shed 0 bases and J 4 bases; nucleotides not matched to a gene: 6. CDR3 loop: CATSRDWGTGEYNEQFF. The CDR3 DNA sequence: TGTGCCACCAGCAGAGATTGGGGGACAGGGGAATACAATGAGCAGTTCTTC.

The chain uses TRBV5-1 and TRBJ1-1, with no clear D. Trimming cost V 6 bases and J 0 bases, with 18 bases left between them. The germline CDR1 and CDR2 sequences are SGHRS and YFSETQ. CDR3 length: 16 residues. The CDR3 bases are TGCGCCAGCAAGGTGGCGCAGGTCGCTCTGAACACTGAAGCTTTCTTT. This sequence encodes CASKVAQVALNTEAFF.

This clone was found a few times. The rearrangement joins TRBV14 to TRBJ2-1; the match to TRBD2 covers 10 bases. Germline loops: CDR1 SGHDN, CDR2 FVKESK. The V segment lost 6 bases and the J segment 9 bases; nucleotides outside the gene matches: 5. The CDR3 runs to 13 residues. DNA for the CDR3: TGTGCCAGCAGTCTGCTAGCGGGAGCTGAGCAGTTCTTC. It codes for CASSLLAGAEQFF.

The J gene is TRBJ1-1, the V gene TRBV6-5, with D uncertain. V gave up 0 bases and J gave up 11 bases, with 13 bases separating them. Germline values: CDR1 MNHEY, CDR2 SVGAGI. CDR3 length: 13 residues. The CDR3 here is CASSYSRASAAFF. CDR3 nucleotides: TGTGCCAGCAGTTACTCGAGAGCGAGTGCGGCTTTCTTT.

The rearrangement uses TRBV19 and TRBJ2-7; D possibly corresponds to TRBD1 (5 bases). CDR1 and CDR2 (germline): LNHDA, SQIVND (reference sequence). The germline V and J ends were trimmed by 6 bases and 0 bases, with 15 bases remaining between them. CDR3 length equals 15 residues. CDR3 in amino acids: CASSPPGKGSYEQYF. CDR3 DNA: TGTGCCAGTAGCCCTCCAGGGAAGGGCTCCTACGAGCAGTACTTC.

The CDR3 sequence: CASTLAGGPYEQYF. CDR3 DNA sequence: TGTGCCAGCACACTAGCGGGAGGACCCTACGAGCAGTACTTC. The chain joins TRBV28 to TRBJ2-7; 12 bases match TRBD2. J was trimmed by 2 bases and V by 7 bases; bases with no gene match: 3. The CDR3 runs 14 residues. Germline assignment: CDR1 MDHEN and CDR2 SYDVKM.

The CDR3: CASSEEGATRNQPQHF. CDR3 sequence (DNA): TGTGCCAGCAGCGAGGAGGGGGCAACCCGCAATCAGCCCCAGCATTTT. V and J are TRBV7-8 and TRBJ1-5, with 7 bases identical to TRBD1. CDR1 is SGHVS and CDR2 is FQNEAQ in the germline V gene. This CDR3 region has 16 residues. With 5 bases clipped from V and 2 bases from J, the junction kept 9 bases outside the gene matches. Complete variable domain (other parts from reference TRBV7-8 and TRBJ1-5): GAGVSQSPRYKVAKRGQDVALRCDPISGHVSLFWYQQALGQGPEFLTYFQNEAQLDKSGLPSDRFFAERPEGSVSTLKIQRTQQEDSAVYLCASSEEGATRNQPQHFGDGTRLSIL.

This clone was picked up one time. This rearrangement joins TRBV19 to TRBJ1-5, with D hard to call. V was cut by 5 bases and J by 0 bases, with 11 bases left in between. The germline V gene encodes CDR1 LNHDA and CDR2 SQIVND (reference sequence). This CDR3 is built from 15 residues. The CDR3 region has the DNA TGTGCCAGTAGTCCCGGAGGGAATAGCAATCAGCCCCAGCATTTT. This translates into CASSPGGNSNQPQHF.

The gene calls are TRBV6-1 and TRBJ1-2; 7 bases map to TRBD1. With V trimmed by 2 bases and J by 8 bases, 14 bases remained unmatched. Germline CDR1 MNHNS, CDR2 SASEGT. This CDR3 contains 16 residues. This chain's CDR3 is CASSETSGQPADGYTF. The CDR3 DNA reads TGTGCCAGCAGTGAAACATCGGGACAGCCGGCGGACGGCTACACCTTC.

This chain links TRBV4-1 with TRBJ1-5; 9 bases are shared with TRBD1. CDR1 and CDR2 (germline): MGHRA, YSYEKL. This CDR3 region has 16 residues. J lost 5 bases, V lost 4 bases, and 9 bases had no gene match. The CDR3 spells CASSLTGTGTDQPQHF. The CDR3, as DNA: TGCGCCAGCAGCCTCACCGGGACAGGGACCGATCAGCCCCAGCATTTT.

This rearrangement joins TRBV27 to TRBJ1-5; TRBD1 is a possible D gene (5 bases). The CDR3 length is 15 residues. Trimming cost V 4 bases and J 0 bases, with 10 bases left between them. Germline CDR1 reads MNHEY; CDR2 reads SMNVEV (reference sequence). The CDR3 region has the DNA TGTGCCAGCAGTTCCTCAGGGTATAGCAATCAGCCCCAGCATTTT. It translates to CASSSSGYSNQPQHF.

The chain combines TRBV6-5 with TRBJ2-5, with 10 bases fitting TRBD1. The germline V gene has CDR1 MNHEY and CDR2 SVGAGI. J lost 5 bases, V lost 2 bases, and 5 bases had no gene match. CDR3 length: 15 amino acids. The CDR3 region is CASSYGTGVTETQYF. The CDR3 bases are TGTGCCAGCAGTTACGGGACAGGGGTTACGGAGACCCAGTACTTC.